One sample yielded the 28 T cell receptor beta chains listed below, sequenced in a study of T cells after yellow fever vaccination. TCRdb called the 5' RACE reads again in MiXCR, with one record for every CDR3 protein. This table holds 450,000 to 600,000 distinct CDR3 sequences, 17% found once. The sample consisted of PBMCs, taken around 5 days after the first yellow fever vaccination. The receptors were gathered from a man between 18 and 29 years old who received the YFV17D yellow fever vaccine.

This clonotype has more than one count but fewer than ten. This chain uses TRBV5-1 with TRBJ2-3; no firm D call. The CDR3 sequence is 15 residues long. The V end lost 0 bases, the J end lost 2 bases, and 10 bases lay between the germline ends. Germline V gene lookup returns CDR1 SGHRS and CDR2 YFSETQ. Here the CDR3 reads CASSLEVTVTDTQYF. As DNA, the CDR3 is TGCGCCAGCAGCTTGGAGGTGACGGTCACAGATACGCAGTATTTT.

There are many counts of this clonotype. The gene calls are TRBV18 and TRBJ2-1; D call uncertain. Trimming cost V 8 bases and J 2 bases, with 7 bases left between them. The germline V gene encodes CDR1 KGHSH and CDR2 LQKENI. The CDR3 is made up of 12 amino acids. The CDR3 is CASVAPYNEQFF. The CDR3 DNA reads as TGTGCCAGCGTCGCCCCCTACAATGAGCAGTTCTTC. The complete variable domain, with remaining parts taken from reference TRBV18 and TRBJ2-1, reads NAGVMQNPRHLVRRRGQEARLRCSPMKGHSHVYWYRQLPEEGLKFMVYLQKENIIDESGMPKERFSAEFPKEGPSILRIQQVVRGDSAAYFCASVAPYNEQFFGPGTRLTVL.

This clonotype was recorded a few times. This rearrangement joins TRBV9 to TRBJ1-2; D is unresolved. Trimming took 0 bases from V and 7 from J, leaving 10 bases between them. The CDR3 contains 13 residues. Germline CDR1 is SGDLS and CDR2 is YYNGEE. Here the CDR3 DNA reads TGTGCCAGCAGCGTAGCTCTAAGGGCTGGCTACACCTTC. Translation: CASSVALRAGYTF.

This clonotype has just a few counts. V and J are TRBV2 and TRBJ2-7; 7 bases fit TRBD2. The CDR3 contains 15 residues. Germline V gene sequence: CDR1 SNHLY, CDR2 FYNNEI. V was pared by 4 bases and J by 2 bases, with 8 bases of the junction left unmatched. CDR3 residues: CASSGFERGTYEQYV. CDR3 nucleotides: TGTGCCAGCAGTGGTTTTGAGCGGGGCACCTACGAGCAGTACGTC.

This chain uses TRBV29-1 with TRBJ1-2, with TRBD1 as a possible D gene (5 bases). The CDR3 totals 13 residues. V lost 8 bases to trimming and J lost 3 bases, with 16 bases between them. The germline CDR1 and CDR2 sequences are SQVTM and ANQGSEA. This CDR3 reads CSTGRGEDYGYTF. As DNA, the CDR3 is TGCAGCACTGGGAGGGGCGAGGACTATGGCTACACCTTC.

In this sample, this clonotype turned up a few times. The CDR3 sequence: CSARMAGVQETQYF. In DNA, the CDR3 is TGCAGTGCTAGAATGGCGGGGGTCCAAGAGACCCAGTACTTC. The V gene is TRBV20-1, the J gene TRBJ2-5; TRBD2 aligns across 7 bases. The ends lost 2 bases at V and 1 base at J; junction bases unmatched: 4. CDR1 and CDR2 from the germline V gene are DFQATT and SNEGSKA (reference sequence). The CDR3 is made up of 14 amino acids.

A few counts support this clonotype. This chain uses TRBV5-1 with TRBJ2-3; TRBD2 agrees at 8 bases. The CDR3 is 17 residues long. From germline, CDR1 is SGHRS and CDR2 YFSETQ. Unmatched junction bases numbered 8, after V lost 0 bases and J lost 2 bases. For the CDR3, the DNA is TGCGCCAGCAGCTTGGGGGGTAGCGGGGATTTCACAGATACGCAGTATTTT. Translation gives CASSLGGSGDFTDTQYF.

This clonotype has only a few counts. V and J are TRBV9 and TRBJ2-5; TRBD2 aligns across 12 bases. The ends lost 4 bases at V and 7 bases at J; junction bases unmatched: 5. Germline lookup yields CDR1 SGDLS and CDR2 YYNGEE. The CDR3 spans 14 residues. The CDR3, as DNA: TGTGCCAGCAGCTTCGCTAGCGGGGGGGGGACCCAGTACTTC. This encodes CASSFASGGGTQYF.

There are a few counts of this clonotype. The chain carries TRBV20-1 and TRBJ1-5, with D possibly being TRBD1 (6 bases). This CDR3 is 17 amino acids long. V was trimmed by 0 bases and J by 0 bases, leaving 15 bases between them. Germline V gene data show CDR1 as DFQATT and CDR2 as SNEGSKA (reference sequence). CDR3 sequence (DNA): TGCAGTGCTAGAGATTATAGGTCGGACAGTAGCAATCAGCCCCAGCATTTT. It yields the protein CSARDYRSDSSNQPQHF.

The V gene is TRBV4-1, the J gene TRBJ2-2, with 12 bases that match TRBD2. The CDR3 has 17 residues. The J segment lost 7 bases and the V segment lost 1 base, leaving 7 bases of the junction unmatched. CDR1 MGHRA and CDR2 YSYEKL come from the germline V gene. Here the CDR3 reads CASSQAGTSGSVGELFF. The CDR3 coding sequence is TGCGCCAGCAGCCAAGCGGGGACTAGCGGGTCGGTCGGGGAGCTGTTTTTT.

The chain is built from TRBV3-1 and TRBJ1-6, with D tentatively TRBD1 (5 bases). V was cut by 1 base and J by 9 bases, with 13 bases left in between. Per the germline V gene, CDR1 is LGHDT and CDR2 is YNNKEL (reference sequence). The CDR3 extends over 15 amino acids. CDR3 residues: CASSQGPGPASPLHF. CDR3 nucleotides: TGTGCCAGCAGCCAAGGCCCGGGACCGGCTTCACCCCTCCACTTT.

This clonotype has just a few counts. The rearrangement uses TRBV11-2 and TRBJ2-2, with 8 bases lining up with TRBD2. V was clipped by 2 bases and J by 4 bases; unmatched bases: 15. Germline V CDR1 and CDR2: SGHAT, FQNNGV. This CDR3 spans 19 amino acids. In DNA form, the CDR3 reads TGTGCCAGCAGCTTATTCATTGTGCGGGGGGCCTTGGGCACCGGGGAGCTGTTTTTT. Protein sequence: CASSLFIVRGALGTGELFF.

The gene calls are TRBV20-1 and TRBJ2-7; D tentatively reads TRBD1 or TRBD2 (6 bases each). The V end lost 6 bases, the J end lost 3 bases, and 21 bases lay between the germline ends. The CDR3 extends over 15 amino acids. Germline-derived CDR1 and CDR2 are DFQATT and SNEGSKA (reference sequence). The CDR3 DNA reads TGCAGTGCCGACCCTCCGGGGGCCAAGGACTACGAGCAGTACTTC. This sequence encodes CSADPPGAKDYEQYF.

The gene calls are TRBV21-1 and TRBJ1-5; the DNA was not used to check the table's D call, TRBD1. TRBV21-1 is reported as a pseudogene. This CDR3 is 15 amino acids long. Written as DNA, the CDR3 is TGTGCCAGCATTCTAACAGGGACGGCTCAGAAGTCTGACCATTTC. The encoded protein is CASILTGTAQKSDHF.

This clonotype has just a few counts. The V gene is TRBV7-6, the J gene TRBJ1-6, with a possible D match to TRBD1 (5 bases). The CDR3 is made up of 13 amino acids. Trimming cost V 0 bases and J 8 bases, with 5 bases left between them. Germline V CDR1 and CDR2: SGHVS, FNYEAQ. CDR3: CASSLAGDSPLHF. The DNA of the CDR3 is TGTGCCAGCAGCTTAGCGGGGGATTCACCCCTCCACTTT.

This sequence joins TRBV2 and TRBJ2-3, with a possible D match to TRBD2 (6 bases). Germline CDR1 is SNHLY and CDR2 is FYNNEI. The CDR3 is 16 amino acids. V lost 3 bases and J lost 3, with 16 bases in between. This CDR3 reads CASSDPGEAGTDTQYF. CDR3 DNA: TGTGCCAGCAGTGATCCGGGGGAAGCAGGAACAGATACGCAGTATTTT.

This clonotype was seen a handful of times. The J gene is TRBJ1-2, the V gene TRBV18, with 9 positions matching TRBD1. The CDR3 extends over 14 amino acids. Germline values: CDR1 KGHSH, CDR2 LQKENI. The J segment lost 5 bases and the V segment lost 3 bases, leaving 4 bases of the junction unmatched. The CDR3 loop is CASSPSGTGYGYTF. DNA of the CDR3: TGTGCCAGCTCACCTTCCGGGACAGGGTATGGCTACACCTTC.

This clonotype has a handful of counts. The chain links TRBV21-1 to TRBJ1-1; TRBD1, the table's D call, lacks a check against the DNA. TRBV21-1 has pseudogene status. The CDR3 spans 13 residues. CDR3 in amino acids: CASSGPPRLRAFF. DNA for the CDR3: TGTGCCAGCAGCGGGCCGCCTAGGCTGAGGGCTTTCTTT.

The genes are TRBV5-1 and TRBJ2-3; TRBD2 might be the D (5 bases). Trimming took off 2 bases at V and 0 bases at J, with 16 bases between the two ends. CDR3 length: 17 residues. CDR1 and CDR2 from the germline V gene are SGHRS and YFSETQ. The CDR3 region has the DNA TGCGCCAGCAGCTTAACGGCCCGACTAACTAGCACAGATACGCAGTATTTT. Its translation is CASSLTARLTSTDTQYF.

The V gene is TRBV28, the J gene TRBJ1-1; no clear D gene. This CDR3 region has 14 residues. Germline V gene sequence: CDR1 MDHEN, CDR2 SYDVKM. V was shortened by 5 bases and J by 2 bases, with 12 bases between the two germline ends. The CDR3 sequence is CASSATAGNTEAFF. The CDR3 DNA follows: TGTGCCAGCAGTGCTACAGCGGGCAACACTGAAGCTTTCTTT.

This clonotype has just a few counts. The CDR3 loop is CASSIGLAGFNEQFF. DNA of the CDR3: TGTGCCAGTAGTATAGGTCTAGCGGGGTTCAATGAGCAGTTCTTC. The rearrangement joins TRBV19 to TRBJ2-1; 9 bases are shared with TRBD2. With 1 base clipped from V and 6 bases from J, the junction kept 4 bases outside the gene matches. This CDR3 is built from 15 residues. The V gene's germline CDR1 is LNHDA and CDR2 SQIVND (reference sequence).

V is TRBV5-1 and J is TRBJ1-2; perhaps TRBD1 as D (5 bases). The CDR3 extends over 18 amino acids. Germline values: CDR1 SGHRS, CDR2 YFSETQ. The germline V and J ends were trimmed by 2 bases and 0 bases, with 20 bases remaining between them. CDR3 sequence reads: CASSFSPVESRANYGYTF. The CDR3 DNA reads TGCGCCAGCAGCTTCTCTCCAGTCGAGTCCAGGGCTAACTATGGCTACACCTTC.

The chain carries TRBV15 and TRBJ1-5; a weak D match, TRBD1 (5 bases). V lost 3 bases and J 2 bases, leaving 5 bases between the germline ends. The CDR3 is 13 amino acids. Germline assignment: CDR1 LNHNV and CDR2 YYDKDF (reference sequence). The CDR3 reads CATSSRGNQPQHF. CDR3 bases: TGTGCCACCAGCAGCAGGGGCAATCAGCCCCAGCATTTT.

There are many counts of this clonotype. CDR3 residues: CSANSMTGGTDTQYF. CDR3 bases: TGCAGTGCTAACTCGATGACAGGGGGCACAGATACGCAGTATTTT. The chain is built from TRBV20-1 and TRBJ2-3; 8 bases are a match to TRBD1. This CDR3 region has 15 residues. The germline CDR1 and CDR2 sequences are DFQATT and SNEGSKA (reference sequence). J was trimmed by 1 base and V by 4 bases; bases with no gene match: 7.

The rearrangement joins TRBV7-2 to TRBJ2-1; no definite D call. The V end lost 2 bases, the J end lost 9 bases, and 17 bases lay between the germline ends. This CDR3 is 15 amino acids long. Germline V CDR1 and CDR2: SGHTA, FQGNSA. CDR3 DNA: TGTGCCAGCAGCTTAATAGGGATTGGCGAAGCTGAGCAGTTCTTC. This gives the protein CASSLIGIGEAEQFF. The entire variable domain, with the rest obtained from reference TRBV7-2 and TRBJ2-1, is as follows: GAGVSQSPSNKVTEKGKDVELRCDPISGHTALYWYRQSLGQGLEFLIYFQGNSAPDKSGLPSDRFSAERTGGSVSTLTIQRTQQEDSAVYLCASSLIGIGEAEQFFGPGTRLTVL.

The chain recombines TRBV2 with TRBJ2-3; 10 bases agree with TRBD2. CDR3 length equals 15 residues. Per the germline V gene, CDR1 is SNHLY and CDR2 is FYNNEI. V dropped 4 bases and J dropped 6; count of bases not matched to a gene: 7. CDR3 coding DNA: TGTGCCAGCAGTGTGGGCAGCGGGGGGGCCGATACGCAGTATTTT. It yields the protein CASSVGSGGADTQYF.

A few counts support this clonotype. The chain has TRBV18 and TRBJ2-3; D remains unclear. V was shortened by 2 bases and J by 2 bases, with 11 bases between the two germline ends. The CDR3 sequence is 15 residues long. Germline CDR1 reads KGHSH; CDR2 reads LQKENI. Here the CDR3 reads CASSPEVRNTDTQYF. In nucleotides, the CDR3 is TGTGCCAGCTCACCAGAAGTGAGGAACACAGATACGCAGTATTTT.

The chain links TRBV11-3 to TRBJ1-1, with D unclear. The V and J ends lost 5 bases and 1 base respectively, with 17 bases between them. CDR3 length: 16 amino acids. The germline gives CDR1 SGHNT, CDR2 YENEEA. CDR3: CASSPTGGRRNTEAFF. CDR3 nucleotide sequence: TGTGCCAGCAGCCCGACCGGCGGTCGGCGGAACACTGAAGCTTTCTTT.